The rows below give T cell receptor beta chains drawn from one sample of a study of cytomegalovirus exposure and HLA in healthy donors. The protocol was immunoSEQ multiplex PCR, while the TCRdb copy is restricted to in-frame clones and leaves out a portion. The sample lists about 140,000 clones, 70% to 80% occurring once. What was sequenced was PBMCs. Source of these receptors: a woman aged 55-69 years in good health and CMV-seropositive. CDR3s include the opening cysteine and the closing phenylalanine or tryptophan. D genes are given only for firm matches. Size is omitted from some rows. Given values are once, few, many or a class for expanded clones.

d_call | clone_size | j_call | v_call | cdr3_length | cdr3_aa | cdr3_nt
. | . | TRBJ2-3 | TRBV25-1 | 13 | CATEGRATDTQYF | TGTGCCACCGAGGGAAGGGCTACAGATACGCAGTATTTT
TRBD1 | . | TRBJ2-7 | TRBV2 | 12 | CASRLTGDEQYF | TGTGCCAGCAGATTGACAGGGGACGAGCAGTACTTC
. | . | TRBJ1-5 | TRBV6-5 | 14 | CASSPTGSNQPQHF | TGTGCCAGCAGTCCCACCGGGAGCAATCAGCCCCAGCATTTT
TRBD2 | few | TRBJ2-1 | TRBV18 | 15 | CASSVLAGGQNEQFF | TGTGCCAGCTCCGTACTAGCGGGAGGGCAAAATGAGCAGTTCTTC
. | . | TRBJ1-1 | TRBV7-9 | 17 | CASSFPYRAPSNTEAFF | TGTGCCAGCAGCTTCCCATACAGGGCGCCATCGAACACTGAAGCTTTCTTT
. | . | TRBJ2-1 | TRBV7-7 | 15 | CASSLGLSGRNEQFF | TGTGCCAGCAGCCTTGGACTGAGCGGAAGGAATGAGCAGTTCTTC
. | . | TRBJ1-4 | TRBV5-4 | 14 | CASSFQATNEKLFF | TGTGCCAGCAGCTTCCAGGCAACTAATGAAAAACTGTTTTTT
TRBD2 | . | TRBJ2-4 | TRBV5-1 | 13 | CASGYFSGNIQYF | TGCGCCAGCGGTTACTTTAGCGGGAACATTCAGTACTTC
TRBD2 | . | TRBJ2-5 | TRBV11-3 | 15 | CASSLGGLDQETQYF | TGTGCCAGCAGCTTAGGCGGACTAGACCAAGAGACCCAGTACTTC
TRBD2 | . | TRBJ2-5 | TRBV9 | 15 | CASSVDSGRGETQYF | TGTGCCAGCAGCGTAGATAGCGGGAGGGGGGAGACCCAGTACTTC
TRBD2 | . | TRBJ2-7 | TRBV30 | 14 | CAWSVPGGSAEQYF | TGTGCCTGGAGTGTACCCGGGGGGTCGGCCGAGCAGTACTTC
TRBD1 | once | TRBJ1-3 | TRBV15 | 13 | CATSRDYYDRGYF | TGTGCCACCAGCAGAGATTACTACGACAGGGGATATTTT
. | few | TRBJ1-3 | TRBV9 | 15 | CASSARGESGNTIYF | TGTGCCAGCAGCGCCCGGGGAGAATCTGGAAACACCATATATTTT
. | . | TRBJ2-1 | TRBV4-1 | 16 | CASSQDFSGAYNEQFF | TGCGCCAGCAGCCAAGATTTTTCCGGGGCCTACAATGAGCAGTTCTTC
. | few | TRBJ2-7 | TRBV25-1 | 12 | CASGRSSYEQYF | TGTGCCAGTGGGAGATCGTCCTACGAGCAGTACTTC
TRBD2 | . | TRBJ2-1 | TRBV28 | 15 | CASSLGTSGRTPKFF | TGTGCCAGCAGTCTAGGGACTAGCGGGAGGACCCCTAAGTTCTTC
TRBD1 | . | TRBJ1-2 | TRBV10-3 | 13 | CATDRGDLSGYTF | TGTGCCACCGACAGGGGAGATCTCAGTGGCTACACCTTC
TRBD1 | . | TRBJ2-7 | TRBV18 | 14 | CASSPRTGGDEQYF | TGTGCCAGCTCACCGCGGACAGGGGGCGACGAGCAGTACTTC
TRBD1 | . | TRBJ1-1 | TRBV5-8 | 16 | CASSLVQGVRNTEAFF | TGTGCCAGCAGCTTGGTACAGGGGGTAAGGAACACTGAAGCTTTCTTT
TRBD1 | . | TRBJ2-1 | TRBV9 | 15 | CASSAGQGSYNEQFF | TGTGCCAGCAGCGCCGGACAGGGCTCCTACAATGAGCAGTTCTTC
. | . | TRBJ2-7 | TRBV11-1 | 16 | CASSSSSAGSSYEQYF | TGTGCCAGCAGCTCCTCTTCTGCGGGAAGCTCCTACGAGCAGTACTTC
TRBD2 | few | TRBJ2-3 | TRBV15 | 16 | CATSRDAGVRTDTQYF | TGTGCCACCAGCAGAGATGCGGGAGTTAGGACAGATACGCAGTATTTT
TRBD1 | . | TRBJ1-1 | TRBV29-1 | 13 | CSAGQGKNTEAFF | TGCAGCGCTGGACAGGGAAAGAACACTGAAGCTTTCTTT